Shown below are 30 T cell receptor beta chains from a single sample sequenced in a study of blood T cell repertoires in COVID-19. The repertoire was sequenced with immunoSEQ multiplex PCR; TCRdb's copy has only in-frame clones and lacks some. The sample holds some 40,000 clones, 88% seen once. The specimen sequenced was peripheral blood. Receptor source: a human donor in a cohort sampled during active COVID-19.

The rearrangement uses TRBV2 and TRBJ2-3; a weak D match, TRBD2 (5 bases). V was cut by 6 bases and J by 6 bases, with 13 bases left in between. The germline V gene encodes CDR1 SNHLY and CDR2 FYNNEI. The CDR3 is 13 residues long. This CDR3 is CASRVTRPDTQYF. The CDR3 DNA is TGTGCCAGCAGAGTTACTAGGCCGGATACGCAGTATTTT.

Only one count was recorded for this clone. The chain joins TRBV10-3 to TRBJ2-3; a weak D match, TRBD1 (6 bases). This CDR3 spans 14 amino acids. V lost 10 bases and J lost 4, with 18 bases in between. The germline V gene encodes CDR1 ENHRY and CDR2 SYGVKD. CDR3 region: CATTDRAQSDTQYF. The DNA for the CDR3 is TGTGCCACGACGGACAGAGCCCAGTCAGATACGCAGTATTTT.

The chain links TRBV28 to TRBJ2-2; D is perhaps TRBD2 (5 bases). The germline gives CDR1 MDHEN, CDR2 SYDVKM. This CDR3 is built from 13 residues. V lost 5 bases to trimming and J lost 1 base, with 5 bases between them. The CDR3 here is CASSEGNTGELFF. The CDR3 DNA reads TGTGCCAGCAGTGAGGGGAACACCGGGGAGCTGTTTTTT. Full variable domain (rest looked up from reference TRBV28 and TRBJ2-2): DVKVTQSSRYLVKRTGEKVFLECVQDMDHENMFWYRQDPGLGLRLIYFSYDVKMKEKGDIPEGYSVSREKKERFSLILESASTNQTSMYLCASSEGNTGELFFGEGSRLTVL.

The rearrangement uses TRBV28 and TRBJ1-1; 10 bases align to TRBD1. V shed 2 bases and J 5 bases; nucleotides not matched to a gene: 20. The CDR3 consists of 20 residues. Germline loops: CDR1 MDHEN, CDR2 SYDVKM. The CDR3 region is CASSLGRFVEDRGLGTEAFF. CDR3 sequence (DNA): TGTGCCAGCAGTTTAGGCCGTTTCGTGGAAGACAGGGGGCTGGGGACTGAAGCTTTCTTT.

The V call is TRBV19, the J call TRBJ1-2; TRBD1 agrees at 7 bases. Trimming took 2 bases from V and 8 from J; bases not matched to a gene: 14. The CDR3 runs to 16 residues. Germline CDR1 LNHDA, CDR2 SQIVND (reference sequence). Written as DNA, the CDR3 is TGTGCCAGTAGTATATACGGGACAGCTTCAACGGACGGCTACACCTTC. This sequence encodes CASSIYGTASTDGYTF.

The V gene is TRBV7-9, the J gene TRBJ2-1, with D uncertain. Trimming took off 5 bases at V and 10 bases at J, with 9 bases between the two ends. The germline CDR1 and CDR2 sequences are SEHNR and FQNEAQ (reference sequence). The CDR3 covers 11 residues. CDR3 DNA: TGTGCCAGCAGCCAGGTTGGCGAGCAGTTCTTC. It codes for CASSQVGEQFF.

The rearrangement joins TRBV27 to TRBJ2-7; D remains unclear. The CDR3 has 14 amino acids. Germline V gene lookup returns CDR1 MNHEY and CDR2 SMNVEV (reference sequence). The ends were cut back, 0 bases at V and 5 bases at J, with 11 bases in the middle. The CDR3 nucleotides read TGTGCCAGCAGTTTATCTTCCCCAACGGACGAGCAGTACTTC. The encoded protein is CASSLSSPTDEQYF.

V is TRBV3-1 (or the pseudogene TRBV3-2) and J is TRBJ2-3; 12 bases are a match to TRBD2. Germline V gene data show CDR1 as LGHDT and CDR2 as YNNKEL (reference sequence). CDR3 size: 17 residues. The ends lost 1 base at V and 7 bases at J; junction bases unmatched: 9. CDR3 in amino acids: CASSQAPLAGGLNTQYF. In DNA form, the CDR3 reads TGTGCCAGCAGCCAAGCTCCCCTAGCGGGGGGGCTGAATACGCAGTATTTT.

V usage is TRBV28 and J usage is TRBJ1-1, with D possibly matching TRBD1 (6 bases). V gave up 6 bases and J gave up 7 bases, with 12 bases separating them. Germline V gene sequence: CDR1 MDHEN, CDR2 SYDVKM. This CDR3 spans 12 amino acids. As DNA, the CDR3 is TGTGCCAGCAGCCAGGGGTTTCTTGAAGCTTTCTTT. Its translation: CASSQGFLEAFF.

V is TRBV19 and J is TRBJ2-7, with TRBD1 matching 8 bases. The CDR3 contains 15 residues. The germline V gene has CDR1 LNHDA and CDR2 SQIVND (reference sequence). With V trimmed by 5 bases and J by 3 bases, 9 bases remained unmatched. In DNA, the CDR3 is TGTGCCAGTAGTCCAGTACTGGACAGGGTCTACGAGCAGTACTTC. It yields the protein CASSPVLDRVYEQYF.

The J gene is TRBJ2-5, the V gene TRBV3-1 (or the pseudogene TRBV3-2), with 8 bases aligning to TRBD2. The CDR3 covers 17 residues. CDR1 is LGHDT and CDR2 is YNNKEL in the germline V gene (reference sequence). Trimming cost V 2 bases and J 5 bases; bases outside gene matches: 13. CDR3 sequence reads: CASSQPEVLAGSETQYF. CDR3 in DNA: TGTGCCAGCAGCCAACCTGAGGTGCTAGCGGGTTCCGAGACCCAGTACTTC.

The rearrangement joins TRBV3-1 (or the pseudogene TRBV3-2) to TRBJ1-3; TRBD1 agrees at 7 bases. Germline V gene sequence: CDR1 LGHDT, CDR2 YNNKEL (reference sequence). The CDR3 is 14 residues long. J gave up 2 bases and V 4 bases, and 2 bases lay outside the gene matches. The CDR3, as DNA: TGTGCCAGCAGCCTCCAGGGGGCTGGAAACACCATATATTTT. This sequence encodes CASSLQGAGNTIYF.

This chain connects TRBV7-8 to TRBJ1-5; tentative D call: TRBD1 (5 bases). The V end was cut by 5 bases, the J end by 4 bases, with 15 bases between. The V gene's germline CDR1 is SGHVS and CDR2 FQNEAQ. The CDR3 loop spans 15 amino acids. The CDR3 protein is CASSLGQAENQPQHF. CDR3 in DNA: TGTGCCAGCAGCCTGGGGCAGGCGGAGAATCAGCCCCAGCATTTT.

The CDR3 sequence is CASSQEGGKGPFRDEQFF. The CDR3 region has the DNA TGCGCCAGCAGCCAAGAGGGCGGGAAAGGTCCGTTTAGGGATGAGCAGTTCTTC. V is TRBV4-1 and J is TRBJ2-1, with D perhaps matching TRBD2 (6 bases). V gave up 0 bases and J gave up 8 bases, with 23 bases separating them. The germline V gene has CDR1 MGHRA and CDR2 YSYEKL. The CDR3 sequence is 18 residues long.

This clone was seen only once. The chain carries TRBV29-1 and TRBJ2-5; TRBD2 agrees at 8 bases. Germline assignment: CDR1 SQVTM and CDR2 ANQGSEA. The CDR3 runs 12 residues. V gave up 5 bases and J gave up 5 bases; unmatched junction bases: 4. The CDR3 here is CSVSRGGETQYF. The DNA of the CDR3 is TGCAGCGTTTCCCGGGGGGGGGAGACCCAGTACTTC.

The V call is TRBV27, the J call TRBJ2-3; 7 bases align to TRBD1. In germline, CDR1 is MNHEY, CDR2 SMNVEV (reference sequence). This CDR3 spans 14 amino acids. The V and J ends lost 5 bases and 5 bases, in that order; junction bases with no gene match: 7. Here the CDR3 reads CASSERGQVDTQYF. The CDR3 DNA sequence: TGTGCCAGCAGTGAGAGGGGGCAGGTAGATACGCAGTATTTT.

The CDR3 nucleotides are TGTGCCAGCAGCCCGAAGGGGGCCTACGAGCAGTACTTC. Protein sequence: CASSPKGAYEQYF. This chain joins TRBV6-6 and TRBJ2-7, with D possibly TRBD1 on 6 matching bases. V gave up 6 bases and J gave up 2 bases, with 11 bases separating them. The CDR3 extends over 13 amino acids. Germline-derived CDR1 and CDR2 are MNHNY and SVGAGI (reference sequence).

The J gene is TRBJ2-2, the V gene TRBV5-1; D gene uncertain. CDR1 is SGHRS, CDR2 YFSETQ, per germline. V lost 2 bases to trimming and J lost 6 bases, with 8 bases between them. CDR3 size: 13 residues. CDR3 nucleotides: TGCGCCAGCAGCTTCACAGACGCCGGGGAGCTGTTTTTT. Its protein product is CASSFTDAGELFF.

Here the CDR3 DNA reads TGCAGCGGTGGACGGACTAGCACAGATACGCAGTATTTT. As protein: CSGGRTSTDTQYF. The rearrangement links TRBV29-1 to TRBJ2-3; perhaps TRBD2 as D (5 bases). Trimming left V 7 bases short and J 0 bases short, with 11 bases between. This CDR3 spans 13 amino acids. Germline values: CDR1 SQVTM, CDR2 ANQGSEA.

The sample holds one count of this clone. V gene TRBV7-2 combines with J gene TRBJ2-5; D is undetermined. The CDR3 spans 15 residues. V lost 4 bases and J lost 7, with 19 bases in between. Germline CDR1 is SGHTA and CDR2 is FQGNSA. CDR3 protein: CASSSSGQSLGTQYF. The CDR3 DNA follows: TGTGCCAGCAGCTCCTCGGGTCAGTCGTTAGGGACCCAGTACTTC. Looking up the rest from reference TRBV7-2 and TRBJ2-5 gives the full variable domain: GAGVSQSPSNKVTEKGKDVELRCDPISGHTALYWYRQSLGQGLEFLIYFQGNSAPDKSGLPSDRFSAERTGGSVSTLTIQRTQQEDSAVYLCASSSSGQSLGTQYFGPGTRLLVL.

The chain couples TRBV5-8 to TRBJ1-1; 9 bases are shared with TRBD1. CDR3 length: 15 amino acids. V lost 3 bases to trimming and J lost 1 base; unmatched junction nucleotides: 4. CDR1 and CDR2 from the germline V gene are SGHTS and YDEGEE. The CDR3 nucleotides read TGTGCCAGCAGCTGGCCGGGACAGGGGAACACTGAAGCTTTCTTT. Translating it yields CASSWPGQGNTEAFF. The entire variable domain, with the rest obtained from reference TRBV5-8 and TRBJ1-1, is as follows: EAGVTQSPTHLIKTRGQQATLRCSPISGHTSVYWYQQALGLGLQFLLWYDEGEERNRGNFPPRFSGRQFPNYSSELNVNALELEDSALYLCASSWPGQGNTEAFFGQGTRLTVV.

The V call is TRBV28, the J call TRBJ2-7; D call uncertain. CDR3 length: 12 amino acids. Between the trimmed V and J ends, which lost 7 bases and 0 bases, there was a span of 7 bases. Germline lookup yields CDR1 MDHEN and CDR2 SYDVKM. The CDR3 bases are TGTGCCAGCACGCGGTACTCCTACGAGCAGTACTTC. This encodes CASTRYSYEQYF. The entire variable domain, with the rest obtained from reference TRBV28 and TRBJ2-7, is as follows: DVKVTQSSRYLVKRTGEKVFLECVQDMDHENMFWYRQDPGLGLRLIYFSYDVKMKEKGDIPEGYSVSREKKERFSLILESASTNQTSMYLCASTRYSYEQYFGPGTRLTVT.

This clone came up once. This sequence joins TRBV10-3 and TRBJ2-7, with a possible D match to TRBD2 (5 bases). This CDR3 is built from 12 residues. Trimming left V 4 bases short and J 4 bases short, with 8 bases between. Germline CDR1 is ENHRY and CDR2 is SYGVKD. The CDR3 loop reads CAISVRGYEQYF. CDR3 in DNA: TGTGCCATCAGTGTCCGGGGATACGAGCAGTACTTC.

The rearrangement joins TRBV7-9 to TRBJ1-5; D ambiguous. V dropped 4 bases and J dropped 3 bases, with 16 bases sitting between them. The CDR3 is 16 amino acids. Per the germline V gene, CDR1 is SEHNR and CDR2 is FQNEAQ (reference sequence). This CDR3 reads CASSSLKTGVNQPQHF. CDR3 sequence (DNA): TGTGCCAGCAGCTCGCTTAAGACCGGGGTCAATCAGCCCCAGCATTTT. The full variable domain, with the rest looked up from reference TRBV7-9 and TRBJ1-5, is DTGVSQNPRHKITKRGQNVTFRCDPISEHNRLYWYRQTLGQGPEFLTYFQNEAQLEKSRLLSDRFSAERPKGSFSTLEIQRTEQGDSAMYLCASSSLKTGVNQPQHFGDGTRLSIL.

This CDR3 is CASSGHRGNTIYF. In DNA, the CDR3 is TGTGCCAGCAGCGGACACAGGGGAAACACCATATATTTT. The J gene is TRBJ1-3, the V gene TRBV5-4, with D possibly TRBD1 on 5 matching bases. CDR1 and CDR2 from the germline V gene are SGHNT and YYREEE (reference sequence). The V gene lost 4 bases and the J gene lost 4 bases, with 9 bases spanning the gap. CDR3 length: 13 amino acids.

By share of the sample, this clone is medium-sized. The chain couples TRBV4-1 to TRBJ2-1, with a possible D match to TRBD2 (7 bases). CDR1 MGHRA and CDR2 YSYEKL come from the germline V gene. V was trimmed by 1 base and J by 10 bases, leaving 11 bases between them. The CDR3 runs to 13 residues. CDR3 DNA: TGCGCCAGCAGCCAAGTCGGGGGGCGGGAGCAGTTCTTC. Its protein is CASSQVGGREQFF.

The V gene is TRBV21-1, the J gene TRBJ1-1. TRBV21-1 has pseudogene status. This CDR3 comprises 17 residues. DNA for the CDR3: TGTGCCAGCACCCAGGAGGGTGAAAAAGGGCGGAACACTGAAGCTTTCTTT. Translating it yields CASTQEGEKGRNTEAFF.

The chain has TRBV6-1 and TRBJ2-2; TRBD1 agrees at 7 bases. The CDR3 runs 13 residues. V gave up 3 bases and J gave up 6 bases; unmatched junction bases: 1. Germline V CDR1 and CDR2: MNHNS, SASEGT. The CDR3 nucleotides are TGTGCCAGCAGTGATCAGGGGGCCGGGGAGCTGTTTTTT. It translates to CASSDQGAGELFF.

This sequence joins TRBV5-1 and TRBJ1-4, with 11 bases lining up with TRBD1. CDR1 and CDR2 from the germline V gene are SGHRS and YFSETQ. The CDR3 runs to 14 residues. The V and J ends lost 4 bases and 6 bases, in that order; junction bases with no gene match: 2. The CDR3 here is CASSQGQGDEKLFF. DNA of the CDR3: TGCGCCAGCAGCCAGGGACAGGGGGATGAAAAACTGTTTTTT.

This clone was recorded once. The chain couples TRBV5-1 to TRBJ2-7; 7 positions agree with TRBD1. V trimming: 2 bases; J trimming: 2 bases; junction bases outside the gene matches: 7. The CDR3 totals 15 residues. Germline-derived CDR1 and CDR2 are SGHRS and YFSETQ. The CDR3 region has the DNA TGCGCCAGCAGCTTACAGGGGTCCTTCCCCTACGAGCAGTACTTC. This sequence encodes CASSLQGSFPYEQYF.